This T cell receptor beta chain was documented in a study of T cells in Graves' hyperthyroidism and ophthalmopathy. This clonotype appeared a few times. From RNA transcripts, TCR beta CDR3 regions were amplified. RT-PCR in the first round (using the HTBI primer set) targeted the TCR CDR3. TCRdb itself ran the multiplex PCR reads through MiXCR, one entry per CDR3 protein. The table lists 800,000 or so distinct CDR3 sequences, 38% of them singletons. Used for diagnoses were clinical symptoms, serum thyroxine and TRAb, thyroid ultrasound and orbital computed tomography. CDR1 is DFQATT, CDR2 SNEGSKA, per germline (reference sequence). The CDR3 is 15 amino acids. The V and J ends lost 1 base and 3 bases, in that order; junction bases with no gene match: 5.

The sequenced sample was blood. The genes are TRBV20-1 and TRBJ1-2, with 10 bases aligning to TRBD1. The TCR sequence derives from a man in his late teens or twenties with Graves' hyperthyroidism. CDR3 coding DNA: TGCAGTGCTAGAGCGGGGACAGGGGAATACTATGGCTACACCTTC. Residues: CSARAGTGEYYGYTF.